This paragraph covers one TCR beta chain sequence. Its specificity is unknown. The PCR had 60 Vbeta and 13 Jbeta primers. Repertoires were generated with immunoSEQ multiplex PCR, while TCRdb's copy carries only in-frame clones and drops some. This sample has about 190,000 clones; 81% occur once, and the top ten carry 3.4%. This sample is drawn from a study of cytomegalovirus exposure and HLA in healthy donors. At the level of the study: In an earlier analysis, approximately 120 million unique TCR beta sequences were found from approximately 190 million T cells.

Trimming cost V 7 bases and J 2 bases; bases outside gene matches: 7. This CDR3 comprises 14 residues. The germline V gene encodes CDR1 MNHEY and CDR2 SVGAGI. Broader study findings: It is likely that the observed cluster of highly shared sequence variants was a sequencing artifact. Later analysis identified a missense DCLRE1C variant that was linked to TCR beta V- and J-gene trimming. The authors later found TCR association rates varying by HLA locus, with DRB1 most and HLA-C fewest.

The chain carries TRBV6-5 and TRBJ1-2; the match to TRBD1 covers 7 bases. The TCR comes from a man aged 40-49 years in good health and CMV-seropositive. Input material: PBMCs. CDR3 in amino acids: CASINPTGNYGYTF. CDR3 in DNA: TGTGCCAGCATCAACCCGACAGGGAACTATGGCTACACCTTC.